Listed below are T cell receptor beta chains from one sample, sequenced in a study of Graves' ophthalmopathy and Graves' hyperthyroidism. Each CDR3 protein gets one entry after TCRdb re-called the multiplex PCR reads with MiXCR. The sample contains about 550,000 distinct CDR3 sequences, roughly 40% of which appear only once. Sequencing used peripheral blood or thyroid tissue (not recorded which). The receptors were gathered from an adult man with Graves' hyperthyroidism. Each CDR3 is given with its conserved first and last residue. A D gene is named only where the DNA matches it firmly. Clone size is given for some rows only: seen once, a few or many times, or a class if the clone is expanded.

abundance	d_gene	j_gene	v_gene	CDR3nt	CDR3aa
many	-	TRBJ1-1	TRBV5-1	TGCGCCAGCAGCTTGGCCGGGCAGGGCTCTGAAGCTTTCTTT	CASSLAGQGSEAFF
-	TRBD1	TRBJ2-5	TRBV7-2	TGTGCCAGCAGCCACTCGGACAGGGGGCAATGGGAGACCCAGTACTTC	CASSHSDRGQWETQYF
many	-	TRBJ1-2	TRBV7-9	TGTGCCAGCAGCTTAGGTCTGATCTATGGCTACACCTTC	CASSLGLIYGYTF
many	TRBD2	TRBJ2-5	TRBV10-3	TGTGCCATCAGTGAGGCTAGCGGGAGGGAAGAGACCCAGTACTTC	CAISEASGREETQYF
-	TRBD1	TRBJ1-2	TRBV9	TGTGCCAGCAGCGTAGAGCAGGGGGCGTACTATGGCTACACCTTC	CASSVEQGAYYGYTF
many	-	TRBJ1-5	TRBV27	TGTGCCAGCAGTTTCCACAGGGACAATCAGCCCCAGCATTTT	CASSFHRDNQPQHF
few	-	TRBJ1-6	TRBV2	TGTGCCAGCAGTTTTTACGGGGGGGGGGGTAATTCACCCCTCCACTTT	CASSFYGGGGNSPLHF
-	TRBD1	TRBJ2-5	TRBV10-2	TGCGCCAGCAAGACAGGGGATTTAGAGACCCAGTACTTC	CASKTGDLETQYF
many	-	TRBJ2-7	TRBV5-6	TGTGCCAGCAGCTTCGAAAGGGGAAAGAACGAGCAGTACTTC	CASSFERGKNEQYF
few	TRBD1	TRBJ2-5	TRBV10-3	TGTGCCATCAGTGACTCAGGGGGCTCAGAGACCCAGTACTTC	CAISDSGGSETQYF
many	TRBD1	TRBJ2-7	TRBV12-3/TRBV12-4	TGTGCCAGCAAAGAGGACAGGGCTTCCTACGAGCAGTACTTC	CASKEDRASYEQYF
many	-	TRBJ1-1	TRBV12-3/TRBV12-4	TGTGCCAGCAGCTACACAGGGCGGAACACTGAAGCTTTCTTT	CASSYTGRNTEAFF
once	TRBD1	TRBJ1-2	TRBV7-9	TGTGCCAGCAGCTTGGAGGCGACAGGGGCCAACTATGGCTACACCTTC	CASSLEATGANYGYTF
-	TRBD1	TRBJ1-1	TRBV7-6	TGTGCCAGCAGCTTCGCCCCTTTACAGGGGGACACTGAAGCTTTCTTT	CASSFAPLQGDTEAFF
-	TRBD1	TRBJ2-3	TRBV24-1	TGTGCCACCAGTGATTTGCAAGGGACAGGGGGAACAGATACGCAGTATTTT	CATSDLQGTGGTDTQYF
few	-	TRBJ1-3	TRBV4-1	TGCGCCAGCAGCCAAGACAGCACTACTGGAAACACCATATATTTT	CASSQDSTTGNTIYF
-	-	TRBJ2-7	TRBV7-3	TGTGCCAGCAGCTTGGGGCCTTTCTACGAGCAGTACTTC	CASSLGPFYEQYF
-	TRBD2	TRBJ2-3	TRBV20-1	TGCAGTGCACCGACTAGCGGGAGACAAGATACGCAGTATTTT	CSAPTSGRQDTQYF
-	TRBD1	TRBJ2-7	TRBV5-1	TGCGCCAGCAGCGGGACAGGGGACTCCTACAATGAGCAGTACTTC	CASSGTGDSYNEQYF
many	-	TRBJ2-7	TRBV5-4	TGTGCCAGCAGCTTAGGTGGGGCTACCTACGAGCAGTACTTC	CASSLGGATYEQYF
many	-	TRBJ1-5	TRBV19	TGTGCCAGTAGTATTGACAGCGTCTATCAGCCCCAGCATTTT	CASSIDSVYQPQHF
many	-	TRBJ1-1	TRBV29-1	TGCAGCGTTGAGCAGGGCCCAACGGGCACTGAAGCTTTCTTT	CSVEQGPTGTEAFF
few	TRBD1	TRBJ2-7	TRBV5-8	TGTGCCAGCAGCCCCTACCTGGGACAGGGGGCAGGGGGGAGGGGCAACGAGCAGTACTTC	CASSPYLGQGAGGRGNEQYF
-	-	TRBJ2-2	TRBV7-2	TGTGCCAGCAGCTTAGCGGTTCAGGGGAAGCAGTTTTTT	CASSLAVQGKQFF
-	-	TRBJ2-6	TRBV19	TGTGCCAGTAGTCCCTTCGGTGGCGGGGGCCACCCTCACTCTGGGGCCAACGTCCTGACTTTC	CASSPFGGGGHPHSGANVLTF
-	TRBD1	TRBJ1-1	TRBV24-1	TGTGCCAGCAGTGATAGAGGGACAGCGAACACTGAAGCTTTCTTC	CASSDRGTANTEAFF
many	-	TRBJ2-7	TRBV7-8	TGTGCCAGCAGGTCGGACATTTACGAGCAGTACTTC	CASRSDIYEQYF
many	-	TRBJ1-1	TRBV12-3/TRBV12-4	TGTGCCAGCAGTTTAGTTCAGGGCGTGAACACTGAAGCTTTCTTT	CASSLVQGVNTEAFF
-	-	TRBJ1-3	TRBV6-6	TGTGCCAGCAGTTACTCGGTCAGCTCTGGAAACACCATATATTTT	CASSYSVSSGNTIYF
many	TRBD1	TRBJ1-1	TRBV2	TGTGCCAGCAACAGGGGGAACACTGAAGCTTTCTTT	CASNRGNTEAFF
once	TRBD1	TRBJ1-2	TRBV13	TGTGCCAGCAGCCTCTCGGACAGGGAAGACTATGGCTACACCTTC	CASSLSDREDYGYTF
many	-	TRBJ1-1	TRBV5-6	TGTGCCAGCAGCTTGGTCTCAGCGATGAACACTGAAGCTTTCTTT	CASSLVSAMNTEAFF
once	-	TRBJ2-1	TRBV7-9	TGTGCCAGCAGCCAACTGAAAGACGGGGCGGCCTACAATGAGCAGTTCTTC	CASSQLKDGAAYNEQFF
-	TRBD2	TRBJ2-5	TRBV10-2	TGTGCCAGCAGCCAAGGAACTAGCGGGGGGGGACAGGCCCAGTACTTC	CASSQGTSGGGQAQYF
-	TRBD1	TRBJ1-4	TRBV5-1	TGCGCCAGCAGCCCGCTTGACAGGGATAATGAAAAACTGTTTTTT	CASSPLDRDNEKLFF
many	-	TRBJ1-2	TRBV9	TGTGCCAGCAGCGTACGTCTAGGCAATAACTATGGCTACACCTTC	CASSVRLGNNYGYTF
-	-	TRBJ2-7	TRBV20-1	TGCAGTGCTAGAGATCCGGGCCTCTCCTACGAGCAGTACTTC	CSARDPGLSYEQYF
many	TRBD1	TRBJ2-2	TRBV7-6	TGTGCCAGCAGCCAACTTCTACCGGGACAGGGTATGGCCGGGGAGCTGTTTTTT	CASSQLLPGQGMAGELFF
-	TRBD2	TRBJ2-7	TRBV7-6	TGTGCCAGCAGCCCAGGTCAGGGACTAGCGGGAGACGAGCAGTACTTC	CASSPGQGLAGDEQYF
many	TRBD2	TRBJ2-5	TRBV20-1	TGCAGTGCTAGATTAATTGCGCTCTCTAGCGGGAGGTTCCAAGAGACCCAGTACTTC	CSARLIALSSGRFQETQYF
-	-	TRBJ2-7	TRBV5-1	TGCGCCAGCAGCTTGCCGGGCATCTCCTACGAGCAGTACTTC	CASSLPGISYEQYF
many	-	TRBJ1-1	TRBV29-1	TGCAGCGTTGACGGGCAGGGGAACACTGAAGCTTTCTTT	CSVDGQGNTEAFF
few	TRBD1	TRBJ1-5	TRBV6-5	TGTGCCAGCAGTTACGACGGGACAGGGAAGCCCCAGCATTTT	CASSYDGTGKPQHF
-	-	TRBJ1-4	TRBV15	TGTGCCACCAGCAGAGATCGGGCTACCAACAATGAAAAACTGTTTTTT	CATSRDRATNNEKLFF
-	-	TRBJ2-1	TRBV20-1	TGCAGTGCTAGTGGTCCCACCTATGAGCAGCTCTTC	CSASGPTYEQLF
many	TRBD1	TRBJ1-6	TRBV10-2	TGCGCCAGCAGGCCTCCGACAGGGGAGCTTTCACCCCTCCACTTT	CASRPPTGELSPLHF
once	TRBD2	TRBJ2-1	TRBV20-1	TGCAGTGCTAGGAGGACTAGCGGGAGCCTTCATGAGCAGTTCTTC	CSARRTSGSLHEQFF